This T cell receptor beta chain was found in a study of blood T cell repertoires in COVID-19 (TCRdb year 2020). Describing the broader study: The collaborator samples originated in the United States, Italy and Spain and spanned the acute and convalescent phases of COVID-19. The prospective study material was composed of cDNA or gDNA derived from T cells, B-cell-depleted T cells, or PBMCs. Subjects who had been exposed to COVID-19, were actively infected with it, or had recovered from it provided the deeply sampled blood TCRbeta repertoires that made up the dataset. A freely available public database, intended as a resource for researchers studying the immune response to SARS-CoV-2, is where the repertoires were released. Samples were obtained from the ongoing ImmuneRACE study (first 160 participants) and from roughly 1,300 subjects provided by 6 global collaborators. Nearly every sample came with metadata listing a de-identified subject ID, COVID-19 status, age in years and sex. HLA class I and class II types, where available, came from metadata supplied by the sample provider rather than from assay-based typing. General conclusions and limits of the study: The amount of clinical and demographic metadata varied by source and participant and was provided uncurated.

TCRbeta CDR3 regions were amplified from genomic DNA by means of the immunoSEQ Assay, a bias-controlled multiplex PCR. Regarding the original processing steps: The number of nucleated cells in each sample was estimated from the amplification of reference gene primers within the assay. To quantify the absolute abundance of each unique TCRbeta CDR3 rearrangement, sequence reads were collapsed and filtered. For each sample, productive Simpson clonality was calculated as the square root of Simpson's diversity index across productive rearrangements. TCRdb carries this immuneACCESS record with in-frame sequences only. Its versions omit some clonotypes, under half of them owing to an unresolved V gene in the studies checked, with the rest unexplained. V and J calls plus clone size are reproduced from that table; the DNA served to infer D and trimming. Recorded for this sample are fewer than 250,000 clones; about 90% of them occurred a single time. The ten largest clones take up over 0.75% of the sample.

Participants in the prospective study were aged about 18 to 95 years, lived in under 30 United States geographic areas, and enrolled through a virtual design. In the prospective study, cohorts were assigned on the basis of participant-reported clinical history obtained from a screening survey and a study questionnaire. Exposed participants had been in contact, within 2 weeks of entering the study, with a person who had a PCR-confirmed or clinician-diagnosed case of COVID-19. Mobile phlebotomists in the prospective study collected whole blood, serum and a nasopharyngeal or oropharyngeal swab from every participant. Additional blood draws and questionnaires over an approximately 2-month period could optionally be provided by prospective study participants. Before DNA extraction, blood samples from the prospective study were shipped at room temperature or frozen. According to the germline V gene (reference sequence), CDR1 reads SEHNR and CDR2 reads FQNEAQ. CDR3 length: 16 amino acids, cysteine to phenylalanine. Only the CDR3 DNA is retained, 48 bases long and in frame from the first base. The germline V and J ends show losses of 5 bases and 8 bases respectively, and no gene match explains 13 bases of the junction.

About this clone itself: The antigen it recognizes is unknown. Base qualities are not provided; no much larger clone lies one nucleotide away.

The chain is assembled from TRBV7-9 and TRBJ2-1, with 9 middle bases fitting TRBD2. The material sequenced was PBMCs or T cells enriched from blood (not recorded which). This sequence originates from a man aged 45-65 years who had been exposed to COVID-19. The CDR3 sequence is CASSPGVAGATDEQFF. The nucleotide sequence is given as TGTGCCAGCAGCCCGGGGGTAGCGGGGGCTACGGATGAGCAGTTCTTC.